Listed below are T cell receptor beta chains from one sample, sequenced in a study of metastatic and nonmetastatic thyroid tumors. TCRdb re-analyzed the PCR reads through MiXCR. The repertoire consists of 40,000 to 45,000 clones, with approximately 3% occurring once and the leading ten covering approximately 10%. The sequenced material came from blood. The source of these receptors is a female donor with papillary thyroid cancer or a benign thyroid nodule (not recorded which). Some clones in this sample may be carry-over from other donors' samples. Each CDR3 is given with its conserved first and last residue. D genes are given only for firm matches. Size tells how often a clone was seen (once, few, many) or the class of an expanded clone, and some rows leave it out.

cdr3_nt | cdr3_aa | v_call | clone_size | d_call | j_call
TGTGCCAGCAGCGTAGCTGGGACAGGGAAAAGGAACACCGGGGAGCTGTTTTTT | CASSVAGTGKRNTGELFF | TRBV9 | many | TRBD1 | TRBJ2-2
TGTGCCAGCAGCCTTAGCGGACCAACCGGGGAGCTGTTTTTT | CASSLSGPTGELFF | TRBV2 | few | . | TRBJ2-2
TGTGCCAGCAGCCAAAGGGACAGGGGCTATGGAGCTTTCTTT | CASSQRDRGYGAFF | TRBV3-1 | many | TRBD1 | TRBJ1-1
TGTGCCTGGAGTGTACGGGGAGTGGGCCCCGGGAACGAGCAGTACTTC | CAWSVRGVGPGNEQYF | TRBV30 | many | . | TRBJ2-7
TGTGCCAGCAGTACCCAGGGGTCAGCGCAGTACTTC | CASSTQGSAQYF | TRBV6-1 | many | . | TRBJ2-7
TGTGCCAGCAGTTCCGGGAACAGGGAAATGTTTTTT | CASSSGNREMFF | TRBV28 | . | . | TRBJ1-4
TGCAGTGCGCCCCGGGTTAGGGGGCGCGGGGAGACCCAGTACTTC | CSAPRVRGRGETQYF | TRBV20-1 | many | TRBD1 | TRBJ2-5
TGCAGTGGAAGACTAGCGGGGACAAATGAGCAGTTCTTC | CSGRLAGTNEQFF | TRBV20-1 | . | TRBD2 | TRBJ2-1
TGTGCCAGCAGCTTAGATGGTAGCGGGACCTACGAGCAGTACTTC | CASSLDGSGTYEQYF | TRBV7-3 | many | TRBD2 | TRBJ2-7
TGTGCCTGGAGTGGGCACAACCTGCTAGTAGAGCAGTACTTC | CAWSGHNLLVEQYF | TRBV30 | . | . | TRBJ2-7
TGTGCCAGCAGCGTGGAGACCAGTAGAAACACCGGGGAGCCGTTTTTT | CASSVETSRNTGEPFF | TRBV9 | . | . | TRBJ2-2
TGCAGTGCTCGACCACTTACTAGCGGGAGTTTCGATGAGCAGTTCTTC | CSARPLTSGSFDEQFF | TRBV20-1 | many | TRBD2 | TRBJ2-1
TGTGCCAGCAATTTAGGGGCGCGTAATACGCAGTATTTT | CASNLGARNTQYF | TRBV28 | few | . | TRBJ2-3
TGTGCCAGCAGGGGGAGTTTTAACACCGGGGAGCTGTTTTTT | CASRGSFNTGELFF | TRBV6-1 | many | . | TRBJ2-2
TGTGCCTGGGCCCTCAGGGGAGCATATGGCTACACCTTC | CAWALRGAYGYTF | TRBV30 | . | . | TRBJ1-2
TGTGCCAGCAGGACCCCCCATGGACACGAGCAGTACTTC | CASRTPHGHEQYF | TRBV6-5 | . | . | TRBJ2-7
TGTGCCTGGAGGGGACAGGGAACCTATGGCTACACCTTC | CAWRGQGTYGYTF | TRBV30 | . | TRBD1 | TRBJ1-2
TGTGCCAGCAGTGAAGCGTGGGAGGCCGGGGAGCTGTTTTTT | CASSEAWEAGELFF | TRBV6-1 | many | . | TRBJ2-2
TGCAGTGCTACCCCGGGACAGGGGACACGGGAGACCCAGTACTTC | CSATPGQGTRETQYF | TRBV20-1 | . | TRBD1 | TRBJ2-5
TGCGCCAGCAGCTTAAGTAGTCGTAGTGAGGAGACCCAGTACTTC | CASSLSSRSEETQYF | TRBV5-1 | few | . | TRBJ2-5
TGTGCCAGCAGGAAAACTAGCGGGAGCTTTGGGAAAGAGACCCAGTACTTC | CASRKTSGSFGKETQYF | TRBV2 | many | TRBD2 | TRBJ2-5
TGTGCCAGCAGTGAAGAAGACGGCGGGACGGGATCGCAGTATTTT | CASSEEDGGTGSQYF | TRBV6-1 | many | . | TRBJ2-3
TGCGCCAGCAGCCAAGTTGGACAGGGAGGATGGACGAGCAATCAGCCCCAGCATTTT | CASSQVGQGGWTSNQPQHF | TRBV4-1 | many | TRBD1 | TRBJ1-5
TGCAGTGCAATAGCGGGATACAATGAGCAGTTCTTC | CSAIAGYNEQFF | TRBV20-1 | many | TRBD2 | TRBJ2-1
TGTGCCAGTAGCGGCGGGTCAGGGGTAACCTATGGCTACACCTTC | CASSGGSGVTYGYTF | TRBV7-2 | . | . | TRBJ1-2
TGTGCCACCAGTGATTACCCAGGAGGGGGCGGGGAGCTGTTTTTT | CATSDYPGGGGELFF | TRBV24-1 | many | . | TRBJ2-2
TGTGCCACCAGTGATGGGGGACAGGGGTACGAGCAGTACTTC | CATSDGGQGYEQYF | TRBV24-1 | many | TRBD1 | TRBJ2-7
TGTGCCAGCAGTTACTCGGGGGGAGCGGGGTACAATGAGCAGTTCTTC | CASSYSGGAGYNEQFF | TRBV6-2/TRBV6-3 | many | TRBD2 | TRBJ2-1
TGCAGTGCTAGAAGGCGGCAGGGGAACACAGATACGCAGTATTTT | CSARRRQGNTDTQYF | TRBV20-1 | many | . | TRBJ2-3
TGTGCCAGCAGTGAAGAGGCTAGCGTCGGCGAGCAGTACTTC | CASSEEASVGEQYF | TRBV6-1 | many | . | TRBJ2-7
TGTGCCAGCAGATCAGGGGTAAGGGAAAAACTGTTTTTT | CASRSGVREKLFF | TRBV6-1 | . | . | TRBJ1-4
TGCAGTGCTAGAGATCTTAAGACAGCCACCGGGGAGCTGTTTTTT | CSARDLKTATGELFF | TRBV20-1 | . | . | TRBJ2-2
TGCAGTGCTAGAGCTCCGGGAGGGCCTAGGAACATTCAGTACTTC | CSARAPGGPRNIQYF | TRBV20-1 | many | TRBD2 | TRBJ2-4
TGTGCCAGCAGTTTATGGGCAGATACGCAGTATTTT | CASSLWADTQYF | TRBV28 | . | . | TRBJ2-3
TGCAGTGCTAGAGATCTGGGCGGGGTCGAGCAGTACTTC | CSARDLGGVEQYF | TRBV20-1 | many | . | TRBJ2-7
TGTGCCACCAGTGATTCCGGACATAACACAGATACGCAGTATTTT | CATSDSGHNTDTQYF | TRBV24-1 | many | . | TRBJ2-3
TGTGCCAGCATCGGGACCCCAACCTACGACCAGAACTTC | CASIGTPTYDQNF | TRBV28 | . | . | TRBJ2-7
TGTGCCAGCAGCCCCGGACTAGCGGGGGTGAATGAGCAGTTCTTC | CASSPGLAGVNEQFF | TRBV11-3 | many | TRBD2 | TRBJ2-1
TGTGCCAGCAGTTTAGGGGGGCTGGAGACCCAGTACTTC | CASSLGGLETQYF | TRBV12-3/TRBV12-4 | many | . | TRBJ2-5
TGTGCCAGCAGTCCCCAACCGGGGCACTATGGCTACACCTTC | CASSPQPGHYGYTF | TRBV28 | . | . | TRBJ1-2
TGTGCCAGCAGCCCTCCGTTGCGCGGGAGGGCCAATGAGCAGTTCTTC | CASSPPLRGRANEQFF | TRBV28 | many | TRBD2 | TRBJ2-1
TGCAGTGCCAACCGGGACAGGATCTACGAGCAGTACTTC | CSANRDRIYEQYF | TRBV20-1 | many | TRBD1 | TRBJ2-7
TGCAGTGCTATCCATGAGGGGTGGTCGGGGGAGACCCAGTACTTC | CSAIHEGWSGETQYF | TRBV20-1 | few | . | TRBJ2-5
TGTGCCAGCACCCAATTACCCGCCAGGGGAGACACTGAAGCTTTCTTT | CASTQLPARGDTEAFF | TRBV28 | many | . | TRBJ1-1
TGTGCCACCAGCGGGGGGACTAGCGAAAAAAAAGGGGAGCTGTTTTTT | CATSGGTSEKKGELFF | TRBV15 | many | TRBD2 | TRBJ2-2
TGCAGTGCTAAACCCGGGACCTCCTACGAGCAGTACTTC | CSAKPGTSYEQYF | TRBV20-1 | . | . | TRBJ2-7
TGTGCCAGCAGTCGCGGGTTTACCTACGAGCAGTACTTC | CASSRGFTYEQYF | TRBV27 | . | . | TRBJ2-7
TGTGCCAGCAGCGGGGGGCCCCCAACAGATACGCAGTATTTT | CASSGGPPTDTQYF | TRBV2 | few | . | TRBJ2-3
TGTGCCAGCAGTCACGCTAGCGGGAGCTATAATGAGCAGTTCTTC | CASSHASGSYNEQFF | TRBV12-3/TRBV12-4 | . | TRBD2 | TRBJ2-1
TGTGCCAGCAGTTATCGGACAGGGGAGCTGTTTTTT | CASSYRTGELFF | TRBV6-9 | . | . | TRBJ2-2
TGTGCCAGCAGCCCCGGGTCCGAGACCCAGTACTTC | CASSPGSETQYF | TRBV11-3 | few | . | TRBJ2-5
TGTGCCAGCTCACCGTCGACAGAGAACTATGGCTACACCTTC | CASSPSTENYGYTF | TRBV18 | many | . | TRBJ1-2
TGTGCCACAAAAATAGACCAGAGCTCCTACAATGAGCAGTTCTTC | CATKIDQSSYNEQFF | TRBV19 | many | . | TRBJ2-1
TGTGCCGTTTGGGAGACAGGACTAGTCACTGAAGCTTTCTTT | CAVWETGLVTEAFF | TRBV7-9 | . | . | TRBJ1-1